The rows below give T cell receptor beta chains drawn from one sample of a study of vaccination and CD4 T cells after COVID-19. These receptors have no known antigen. TCRdb redid the calling of the PCR reads with MiXCR, one entry per CDR3 protein. Found here are about 21,000 distinct CDR3 sequences, around 48% of them singletons; the top ten hold roughly 4.9%. Sequenced material: CD4+ T cells from blood, cultured in vitro. Source of these receptors: a human donor who had recovered from COVID-19. Each CDR3 is given with its conserved first and last residue. The D gene is left open where the match is weak. Clone size is given for some rows only: seen once, a few or many times, or a class if the clone is expanded.

j_gene,d_gene,v_gene,abundance,CDR3nt,CDR3aa
TRBJ2-5,TRBD1,TRBV7-2,-,TGTGCCAGCAGAGCCGGGACAGCAAGAATCCAGTACTTC,CASRAGTARIQYF
TRBJ2-1,TRBD2,TRBV6-4,few,TGTGCCAGCAGCCCCCGGACTAGCGGGAGCATCGGTGAGCAGTTCTTC,CASSPRTSGSIGEQFF
TRBJ2-1,-,TRBV20-1,-,TGCAGTGCCCAAAAGACTACCGCTGAGCAGTTCTTC,CSAQKTTAEQFF
TRBJ1-3,-,TRBV7-2,-,TGTGCCAGCAGCCCCTCGACACTTCTTGGAAACACCATATATTTT,CASSPSTLLGNTIYF
TRBJ1-6,TRBD1,TRBV19,-,TGTGCCAGTCGTCCCAGGACAGGGGGCTCACCCCTCCACTTT,CASRPRTGGSPLHF
TRBJ2-5,TRBD2,TRBV19,-,TGTGCCAGTAATCCAGGACTAGCGGGAAAAGAGACCCAGTACTTC,CASNPGLAGKETQYF
TRBJ2-5,-,TRBV12-3/TRBV12-4,-,TGTGCCAGCAGCCCCCAGAACTTCCAAGAGACCCAGTACTTC,CASSPQNFQETQYF
TRBJ2-7,TRBD1,TRBV12-3/TRBV12-4,once,TGTGCCAGCAGGCCACCGACAGGGGGCTACGAGCAGTACTTC,CASRPPTGGYEQYF
TRBJ2-3,-,TRBV25-1,-,TGTGCCAGCAGGACTCCCACTATTGGGGCAGATACGCAGTATTTT,CASRTPTIGADTQYF
TRBJ2-3,-,TRBV4-1,-,TGCGCCAGCAGCCAACCTCTCCCGGACATAATCACAGATACGCAGTATTTT,CASSQPLPDIITDTQYF
TRBJ2-5,TRBD2,TRBV20-1,few,TGCAGTGCTAGAACTAGCGGGAGAGAGACCCAGTACTTC,CSARTSGRETQYF
TRBJ1-4,TRBD1,TRBV7-2,few,TGTGCCAGCAGCCAGACAGGGCCCACTAATGAAAAACTGTTTTTT,CASSQTGPTNEKLFF
TRBJ1-2,-,TRBV6-5,-,TGTGCCAGCAGTTACTCCGACAGTTTCTATGGCTACACCTTC,CASSYSDSFYGYTF
TRBJ1-2,TRBD1,TRBV6-1,-,TGTGCCAGCAGTGAACCCCAGGGGGTTAACTATGGCTACACCTTC,CASSEPQGVNYGYTF
TRBJ1-1,-,TRBV29-1,-,TGCAGCGTTGAAGTCGAGAACACTGAAGCTTTCTTT,CSVEVENTEAFF
TRBJ2-7,-,TRBV7-2,few,TGTGCCAGCAGCTTAGCGGGATCCTACGAGCAGTACTTC,CASSLAGSYEQYF
TRBJ2-1,-,TRBV7-9,-,TGTGCCAGCAGCTTCGGGGGGCCTCGCGATGAGCAGTTCTTC,CASSFGGPRDEQFF
TRBJ2-3,TRBD2,TRBV2,-,TGTGCCAGCAGCACCGGGACTAGCATGGCAGATACGCAGTATTTT,CASSTGTSMADTQYF
TRBJ1-2,TRBD1,TRBV20-1,few,TGCAGTGCCCGGGTCCCAGGGGGCAATGGCTACACCTTC,CSARVPGGNGYTF
TRBJ1-2,-,TRBV20-1,-,TGCAGTGCAGGGAACATCAACTATGGCTACACCTTC,CSAGNINYGYTF
TRBJ2-7,TRBD2,TRBV12-5,-,TGTGCTAGTGGTTCGGGGGGTCTGGACGAGCAGTACTTC,CASGSGGLDEQYF
TRBJ1-3,-,TRBV20-1,few,TGCAGTGCTTCTGACAGAAAGAGCTCTGGAAACACCATATATTTT,CSASDRKSSGNTIYF
TRBJ1-2,-,TRBV7-6,medium-sized,TGTGCCAGCAGCCCGACGGTCGAGAGAGGCTACACCTTC,CASSPTVERGYTF
TRBJ1-5,-,TRBV25-1,-,TGTGCCAGCAGTGAGGAGGGGCATCAGCCCCAGCATTTT,CASSEEGHQPQHF
TRBJ2-3,-,TRBV6-2/TRBV6-3,-,TGTGCCAGCAGTTACGGGTATAGCAGCAAAGTCACAGATACGCAGTATTTT,CASSYGYSSKVTDTQYF
TRBJ1-1,-,TRBV2,-,TGTGCCAGCAGCGCAGGGGTTCGGAACACTGAAGCTTTCTTT,CASSAGVRNTEAFF
TRBJ1-2,-,TRBV6-2/TRBV6-3,-,TGTGCCAGCAGTTACGAGGGAAGGGGCTACACCTTC,CASSYEGRGYTF
TRBJ2-1,TRBD2,TRBV4-2,-,TGTGCCAGCAGCCCGGCTACAAGGACTAGTCGGGTCAATGAGCAGTTCTTC,CASSPATRTSRVNEQFF
TRBJ2-5,-,TRBV5-1,-,TGCGCCAGCAGCTTGGGACTGGGCGGGGAGACCCAGTACTTC,CASSLGLGGETQYF